The entry below gives a single T cell receptor (beta chain) sequence along with its context. The specificity of this receptor is unknown. Qualities for individual bases were not recorded, and no much larger clone is one base off. The data were obtained in a study of T cell clonotyping in hematopoietic cell transplantation (dated by TCRdb to the early 2020s). Notes on the research overall: A total of 135 blood samples were collected in the study from a few dozen consecutive transplant recipients and their related donors. Patients were recruited between late 2015 and 2017 and followed until late 2020 or death. The paper as a whole reports these results and caveats: Only a small fraction of recipient repertoires overlapped donor repertoires, with over 97% appearing de novo at the given depth. The sample size was limited and the cells went unsorted, which meant the CD4 and CD8 repertoire contributions could not be told apart. Recipient TCR diversity fell after transplant, with pathologically expanded clonotypes rising progressively from day 30 to day 180. Broader TCR repertoire diversity after transplant was predicted by Inverse Simpson Index values from donors and from recipients before transplant.

The sample's time point label, decoded: 100 days after allo-HCT. Blood from recipients was drawn about 28 days before transplant and again at days 30, 100 and 180 after transplant. Using Nuclei Lysis Solution, genomic DNA was extracted from unfractionated peripheral blood mononuclear cells that were either fresh or cryopreserved. Via the germline V gene, CDR1 is LGHNA and CDR2 YNFKEQ. V is shortened by 1 base, J by 4 bases, and the region joining them spans 13 bases. Taken from cysteine to phenylalanine, the CDR3 has 16 residues. Kept here is only the CDR3 DNA, which spans 48 bases and is read in frame from base 1. TCR beta CDR3 regions were amplified from genomic DNA with the immunoSEQ assay, a bias-controlled multiplex PCR using V- and J-specific primers. In a second PCR step, a proprietary barcode and Illumina adapter sequences were attached to the CDR3 amplicons. CDR3 libraries were sequenced on an Illumina MiSeq instrument. In the source study's methods: immunoSEQ Analyzer 3.0 was used for export and quality control, with R Bioconductor and Immunarch used for downstream analyses. Only productive rearrangements in the normalized downsampled data set went into calculating the repertoire metrics. In the normalized cohort, a clonotype counted as pathologically expanded if the clonotype was larger than 5 templates. The Inverse Simpson Index was used to measure repertoire diversity. CMV-specificity analyses were carried out on the non-normalized data set to capture all clonotypes. TCRdb's version of the immuneACCESS table is confined to in-frame rearrangements and falls short of the full clone set. An unresolved V gene accounts for under half of the shortfall where checked; the remainder is of unknown origin. That table gives V, J and clone size, and the DNA gave D and trimming. The sample table holds 5,900 or so clones, of which 89% were seen once. The ten largest clones capture around 8.1% of the sample.

The source is a male patient aged 35-50 years who had an allogeneic stem cell transplant from an unrelated donor, so the T cells may come from the graft donor. Some clones in this sample may be carry-over from other donors' samples. This specimen was peripheral blood mononuclear cells, taken 100 days after allogeneic stem cell transplant. This sequence uses TRBV4-2 and TRBJ2-2; no D gene call is confident. The DNA reads as follows: TGTGCCAGCAGCCAAGTAGAGGTCGAGTTCACCGGGGAGCTGTTTTTT. Its product reads: CASSQVEVEFTGELFF.